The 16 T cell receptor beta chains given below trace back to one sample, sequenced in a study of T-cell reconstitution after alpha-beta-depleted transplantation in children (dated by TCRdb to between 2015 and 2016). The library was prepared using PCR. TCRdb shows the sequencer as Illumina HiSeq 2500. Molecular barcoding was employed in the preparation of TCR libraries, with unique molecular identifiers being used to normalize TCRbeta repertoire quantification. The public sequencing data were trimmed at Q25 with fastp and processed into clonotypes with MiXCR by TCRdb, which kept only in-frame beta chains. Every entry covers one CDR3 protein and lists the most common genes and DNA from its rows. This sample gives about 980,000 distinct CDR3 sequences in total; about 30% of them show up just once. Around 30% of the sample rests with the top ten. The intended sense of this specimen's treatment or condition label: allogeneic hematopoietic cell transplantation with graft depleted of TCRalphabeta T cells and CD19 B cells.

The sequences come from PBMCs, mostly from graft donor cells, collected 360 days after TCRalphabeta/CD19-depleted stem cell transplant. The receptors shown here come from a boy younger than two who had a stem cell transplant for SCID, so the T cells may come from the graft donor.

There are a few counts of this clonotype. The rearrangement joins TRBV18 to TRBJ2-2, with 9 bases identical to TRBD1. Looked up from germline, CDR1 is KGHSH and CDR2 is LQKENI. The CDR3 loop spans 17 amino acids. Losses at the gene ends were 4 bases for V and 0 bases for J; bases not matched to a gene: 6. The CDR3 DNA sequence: TGTGCCAGCTCACTTGGACAGGGGCCTCCGAACACCGGGGAGCTGTTTTTT. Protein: CASSLGQGPPNTGELFF.

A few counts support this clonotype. The CDR3 sequence is CSVGWGTGELFF. Written as DNA, the CDR3 is TGCAGCGTTGGATGGGGTACCGGGGAGCTGTTTTTT. This chain links TRBV29-1 with TRBJ2-2; D not resolved. This CDR3 has 12 residues. V dropped 4 bases and J dropped 5 bases, with 8 bases sitting between them. Germline V gives CDR1 SQVTM, CDR2 ANQGSEA.

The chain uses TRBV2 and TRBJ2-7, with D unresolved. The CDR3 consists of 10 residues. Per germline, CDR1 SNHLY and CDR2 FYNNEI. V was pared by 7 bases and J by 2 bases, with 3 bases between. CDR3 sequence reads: CASNTYEQYF. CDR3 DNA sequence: TGTGCCAGCAACACCTACGAGCAGTACTTC.

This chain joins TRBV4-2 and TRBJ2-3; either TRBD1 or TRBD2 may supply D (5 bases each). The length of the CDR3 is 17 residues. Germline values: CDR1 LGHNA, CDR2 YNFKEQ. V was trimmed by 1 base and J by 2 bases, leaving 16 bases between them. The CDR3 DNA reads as TGTGCCAGCAGCCAAGTGGGGGTTGAGGACCCCACAGATACGCAGTATTTT. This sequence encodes CASSQVGVEDPTDTQYF.

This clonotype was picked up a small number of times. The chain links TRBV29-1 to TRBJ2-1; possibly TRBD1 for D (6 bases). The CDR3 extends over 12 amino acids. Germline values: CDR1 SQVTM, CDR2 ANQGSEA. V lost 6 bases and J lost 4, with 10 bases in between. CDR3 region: CSVEQGYNEQFF. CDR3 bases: TGCAGCGTAGAACAGGGATACAATGAGCAGTTCTTC.

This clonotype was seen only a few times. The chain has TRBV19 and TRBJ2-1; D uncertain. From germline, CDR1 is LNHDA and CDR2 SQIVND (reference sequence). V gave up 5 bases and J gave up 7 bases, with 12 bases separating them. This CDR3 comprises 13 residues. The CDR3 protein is CASSYELDNEQFF. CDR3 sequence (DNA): TGTGCCAGTAGTTACGAACTTGATAATGAGCAGTTCTTC.

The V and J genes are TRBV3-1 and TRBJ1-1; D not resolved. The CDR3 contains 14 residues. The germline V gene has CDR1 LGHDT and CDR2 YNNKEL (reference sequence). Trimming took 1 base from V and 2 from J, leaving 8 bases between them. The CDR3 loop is CASSQVALNTEAFF. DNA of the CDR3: TGTGCCAGCAGCCAAGTCGCCCTTAACACTGAAGCTTTCTTT.

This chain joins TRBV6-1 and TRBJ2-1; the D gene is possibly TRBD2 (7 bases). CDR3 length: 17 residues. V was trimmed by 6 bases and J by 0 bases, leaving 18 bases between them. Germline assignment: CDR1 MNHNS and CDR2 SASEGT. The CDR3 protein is CASRKSRGAVSYNEQFF. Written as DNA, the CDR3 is TGTGCCAGCAGAAAATCTCGGGGGGCGGTCTCCTACAATGAGCAGTTCTTC.

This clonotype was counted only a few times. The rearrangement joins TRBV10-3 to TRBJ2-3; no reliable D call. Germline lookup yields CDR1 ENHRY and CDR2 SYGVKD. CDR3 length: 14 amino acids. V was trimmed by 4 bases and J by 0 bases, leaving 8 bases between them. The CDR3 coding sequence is TGTGCCATCAGTGGTATACTGAGCACAGATACGCAGTATTTT. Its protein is CAISGILSTDTQYF.

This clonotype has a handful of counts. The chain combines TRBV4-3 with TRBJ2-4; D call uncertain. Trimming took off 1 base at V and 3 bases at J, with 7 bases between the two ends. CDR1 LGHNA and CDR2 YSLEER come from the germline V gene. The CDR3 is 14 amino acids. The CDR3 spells CASSQGTNKNIQYF. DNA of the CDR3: TGCGCCAGCAGCCAAGGAACAAACAAAAACATTCAGTACTTC.

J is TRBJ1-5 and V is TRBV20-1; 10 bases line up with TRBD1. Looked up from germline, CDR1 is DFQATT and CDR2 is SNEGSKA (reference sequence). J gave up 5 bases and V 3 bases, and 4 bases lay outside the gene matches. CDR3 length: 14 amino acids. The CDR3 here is CSASGGTGDQPQHF. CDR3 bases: TGCAGTGCTAGCGGCGGGACAGGGGATCAGCCCCAGCATTTT.

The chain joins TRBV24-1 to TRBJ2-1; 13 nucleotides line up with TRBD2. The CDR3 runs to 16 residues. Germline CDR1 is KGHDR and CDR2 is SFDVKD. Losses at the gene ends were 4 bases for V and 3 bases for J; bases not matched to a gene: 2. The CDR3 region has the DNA TGTGCCACCAGTGAAGGGACTAGCGGGGACTACAATGAGCAGTTCTTC. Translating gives CATSEGTSGDYNEQFF.

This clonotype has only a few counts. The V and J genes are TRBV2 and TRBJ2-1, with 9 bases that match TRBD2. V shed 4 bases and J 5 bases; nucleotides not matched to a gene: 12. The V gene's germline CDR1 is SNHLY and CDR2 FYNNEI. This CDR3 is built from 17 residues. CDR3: CASSGNPTSGYDNEQFF. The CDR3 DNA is TGTGCCAGCAGTGGGAACCCCACTAGCGGGTACGACAATGAGCAGTTCTTC.

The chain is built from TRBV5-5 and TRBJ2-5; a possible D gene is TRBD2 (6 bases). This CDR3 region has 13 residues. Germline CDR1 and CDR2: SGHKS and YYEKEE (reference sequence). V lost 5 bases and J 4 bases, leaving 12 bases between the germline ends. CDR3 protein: CASRWDSGETQYF. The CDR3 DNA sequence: TGTGCCAGCAGATGGGACTCGGGAGAGACCCAGTACTTC.

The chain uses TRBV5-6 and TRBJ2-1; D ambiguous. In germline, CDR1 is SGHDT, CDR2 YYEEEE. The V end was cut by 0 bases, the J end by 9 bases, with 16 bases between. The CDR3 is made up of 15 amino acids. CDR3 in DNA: TGTGCCAGCAGCTTGGCTGGGGTAGGTTCGGCTGAGCAGTTCTTC. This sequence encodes CASSLAGVGSAEQFF. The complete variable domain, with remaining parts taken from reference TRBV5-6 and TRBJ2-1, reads DAGVTQSPTHLIKTRGQQVTLRCSPKSGHDTVSWYQQALGQGPQFIFQYYEEEERQRGNFPDRFSGHQFPNYSSELNVNALLLGDSALYLCASSLAGVGSAEQFFGPGTRLTVL.

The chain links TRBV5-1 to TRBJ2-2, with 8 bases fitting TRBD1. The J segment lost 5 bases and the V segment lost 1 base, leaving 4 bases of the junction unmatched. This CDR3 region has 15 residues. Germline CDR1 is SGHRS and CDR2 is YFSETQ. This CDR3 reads CASSLPGGATGELFF. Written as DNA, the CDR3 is TGCGCCAGCAGCTTGCCAGGGGGCGCAACCGGGGAGCTGTTTTTT.